This entry concerns a single TCR beta chain. Its antigen is as yet unknown. Germline CDR1 and CDR2: DFQATT and SNEGSKA (reference sequence). The CDR3 consists of 15 residues. Deletions cut 3 bases from V and 5 bases from J, with 19 bases between. Sequencing libraries made from TCR beta cDNA carried unique molecular identifiers. The authors obtained roughly 500,000 cDNA molecules from approximately 1 to 10 million T cells. MiXCR, run by TCRdb on the PCR reads, gives a single entry per CDR3 protein. Of roughly 800,000 distinct CDR3 sequences in the sample, under 70% were seen once. This sample was included in a study of post-analysis software for immune sequencing data. On the study more broadly: Both relapsing-remitting and secondary progressive multiple sclerosis featured among the disease courses, as did progressive-relapsing multiple sclerosis.

Points from the study as a whole: Those with multiple sclerosis, the patient group, showed significantly lower normalized Chao1 diversity than controls. Compared with controls, patients had more of roughly five TRBV segments, including TRBV5-6, TRBV5-1 and TRBV20-1. The authors found that F measure strongly co-clustered same-batch samples.

This sequence was found in a girl aged 5 to 17 with multiple sclerosis. The rearrangement uses TRBV20-1 and TRBJ2-5; the D is unclear. Sequenced: blood. CDR3 loop: CSARLQPLPTETQYF. CDR3 sequence (DNA): TGCAGTGCTAGGCTTCAGCCTCTCCCCACGGAGACCCAGTACTTC.